Sequencing of this T cell receptor (beta chain) was carried out in a study of cytomegalovirus exposure and HLA in healthy donors (dated by TCRdb to the late 2010s). In the study overall: According to an earlier analysis of 450 to 650 of the donors, about 179 million T cells yielded 95 million to 140 million unique TCR beta sequences and 276 Gb of sequence data. Genome-wide SNP genotypes for about three fifths of the roughly 670 donors were used in a later genetic analysis, which treated that subset as a discovery cohort. The study combined high-throughput TCR immunosequencing, statistical association of individual TCRs with disease status, and machine learning to predict cytomegalovirus infection status. In a later analysis, previously published TCR beta repertoires from fewer than 750 donors were re-analyzed and high-resolution HLA genotyping was added so that TCR occurrence patterns could be studied. Across around 400 genotyped donors of the cohort, an average of approximately 200,000 unique TCR beta nucleotide sequences per donor were sequenced, and approximately 17% of those sequences were non-productive. Typing coverage varied by locus: roughly 620-640 donors for A, B, C, DRB1 and DQB1; approximately 560 for DQA1; over 600 for DPA1; more than 450 for DPB1. Because of strong linkage in the cohort, roughly five DR-DQ haplotypes were treated as single units for association and clustering. Every repertoire in the discovery cohort had been generated on one and the same sequencing platform. Of the 398 genotyped donors, around 81% fell in the genetic ancestry cluster associated with self-reported Caucasian donors. Alongside the repertoire data, information on donor age, sex, ethnicity and CMV serostatus was compiled. In addition to the first cohort of 666 subjects, a separate validation cohort of approximately 130 different subjects was used. In the later analysis, no new phenotypic data were used to find candidate immune exposures; instead, reliance was placed on TCR beta sequences and their occurrence across donors. Around 320 gigabases of sequencing data and roughly 90 million unique TCR sequences were included in an early release covering under 650 HLA-typed donors. The aim of the study was to test whether cataloging public T cell receptors could identify signatures of past pathogen exposure. An earlier analysis of roughly 600 of the donors used high-throughput TCR beta sequencing to judge whether each TCR beta V gene segment behaved as functional or pseudogenic. The study profiled the T cell repertoires of 500 to 800 subjects by immunosequencing and related them to cytomegalovirus serostatus. HLA typing included class I and class II loci at four-digit resolution.

Notes on this clone: Its antigen is unknown. The sample holds no much larger clone one base away, and base qualities are not on file.

Results the study describes overall, beyond this receptor: At a false discovery rate of 0.05, a later analysis linked about 17,000 TCR beta sequences to specific HLA alleles. For the cohort, immune exposure information was limited to CMV serostatus. Cytomegalovirus status was reported to be diagnosed by the classifier with high specificity and sensitivity in both the original and validation cohorts. Most CMV-associated TCR beta chains appeared to be HLA-restricted in a later analysis, and the HLA associations seemed to be driven largely by CMV exposure. When HLA alleles, especially DR and DQ, strongly co-occurred, TCR associations were difficult to assign to individual alleles. The presence/absence analyses assumed that sequencing depth was roughly uniform across donors, and that assumption may not be true. According to a later genetic analysis, donors in an Asian-associated ancestry cluster had fewer N-insertions in productive TCRs than the approximately 700-donor mean. In a later genetic analysis, a missense DCLRE1C variant was associated with V-gene and J-gene trimming of TCR beta chains, and the association was replicated in an independent cohort. The 87-base-pair reads could not distinguish some IMGT-functional V segments, including TRBV6-2 and TRBV6-3, so those segments were excluded. Linkage disequilibrium might explain the correlated functional status among segregating V segments, but an unknown experimental factor could not be ruled out. The cohort was sequenced for TCR beta chains only, and without alpha or paired-chain data the features that could be detected were limited. A further reported finding was that TCR beta sequences accurately predicted the HLA-A and HLA-B alleles for most subjects in the first cohort. In vitro tests confirmed that three of the cytomegalovirus-associated TCR beta chains recognize cytomegalovirus antigens. In a later analysis, several top co-occurrence clusters were reported to appear linked to parvovirus B19, influenza, CMV and Epstein-Barr virus. Across donors, most TCR sequences were observed very rarely, whereas some public TCRs were present in many individuals. An earlier analysis of several hundred of the donors showed that most TCR beta V segments appeared in productive rearrangements either about 87% or about 30% of the time, which broadly matched IMGT annotations. A later analysis found that HLA-associated TCR beta chains were more clonally expanded and had lower generation probabilities than equally common non-associated chains. A cluster of highly shared sequence variants was judged likely to represent a technical artifact of the sequencing pipeline. A total of fewer than 200 TCR beta chains were listed by the study as associated with cytomegalovirus. It was suggested by the authors that the approach could potentially be generalized to other disease states and immunological phenotypes. A later analysis found that TCR association rates varied across HLA loci, with DRB1 alleles showing the most associated TCRs and HLA-C alleles the fewest. Some 15 rarely observed V segments, including chromosome 9 orphons, were excluded from the earlier analysis of about 610 of the donors because counts were too low. HLA typing was unavailable for some donors at each locus, so association tests used only the typed subset.

Libraries were prepared through the immunoSEQ multiplex PCR assay. The multiplex PCR relied on a mix of 60 forward primers for TCR Vbeta segments and 13 reverse primers for TCR Jbeta segments. The CDR3 region of rearranged TCR beta genes was amplified from genomic DNA with a multiplex PCR assay. On the Illumina HiSeq System, the amplified TCR beta libraries were sequenced as 87-base-pair reads. The authors' analysis ran thus. A later analysis tallied around 80 million unique TCR beta chains across the 666 repertoires, and about 10 million of those chains were shared by two or more donors. To remove PCR and sequencing errors, raw reads were error-corrected and collapsed into unique sequences using a nearest-neighbor algorithm that merged closely related sequences. Alignment of CDR3 sequences to IMGT reference sequences was used to assign V, D and J gene segments. For a sequence to be retained, at least a six-nucleotide match to both a V gene segment and a J gene segment was required. A rearrangement was called productive if the CDR3 had no stop codons and remained in frame with V and J, and every other rearrangement was called non-productive. CDR3 was defined by IMGT convention, running from the second conserved V-encoded cysteine to the conserved J-encoded phenylalanine. The earlier analysis of about 500 of the donors excluded sequences that lacked an unambiguous match to a single V gene segment. In an earlier analysis of approximately 610 of the donors, V segments were called functional above 56.7% productive rearrangements and were called segregating when the between-donor standard deviation exceeded 5%. A statistical classification framework was developed to diagnose cytomegalovirus status using the catalog of TCR beta chain sequences. In a later analysis, V and J genes were assigned by comparing TCR nucleotide sequences against IMGT/GENE-DB human TR gene sequences. A later analysis assigned CDR3 sequences and most-parsimonious VDJ recombination scenarios with the TCRdist pipeline. In a later analysis, every TCR beta chain was defined by the combination of its CDR3 amino acid sequence and its V-gene family, and reads without a unique V-gene family were dropped. To address suspected cross-contamination and a sequencing artifact, a later analysis removed 592 highly shared, low-generation-probability nucleotide sequences. For each public chain, a later analysis derived a clonal expansion index from normalized ranks of inferred template counts within each repertoire. In a later analysis, generation probabilities were computed using a VDJ recombination model fitted to out-of-frame rearrangements, and the results were checked against IGoR. In a later analysis, hypergeometric tests were used to score TCR-TCR, TCR-HLA and TCR-CMV co-occurrence, with a repertoire-size bias correction applied to TCR pairs. False discovery rates were estimated in a later analysis by permuting HLA or CMV assignments 20 times. In a later analysis, co-occurring TCRs were grouped with DBSCAN, and TCRdist sequence similarity was added when clustering was performed within HLA-allele-positive subsets. Co-occurrence clustering excluded repertoires with fewer than 30,000 or more than 120,000 public chains, plus five with anomalous nucleotide sharing. TCRdb took over this immuneACCESS table, retaining in-frame rearrangements with V and J assigned. Such tables are incomplete; in checked studies, under half of the missing clones stem from an unresolved V gene, and the remainder is unexplained. Clone size and the V and J calls come from that table; the DNA yielded D and trimming. The sample table shows about 140,000 clones, and around 65% are seen once. Around 2% of the sample is in the top ten clones.

The cohort was made up of 500 to 850 healthy bone marrow donors. All cohort members were sampled while nominally healthy, although unrecorded immune exposures were likely present. The donor was CMV seronegative and belonged to the group of 352 seronegative cohort members. Every donor gave a peripheral blood sample, and the peripheral blood mononuclear cells from that sample were used for TCR beta sequencing. Genomic DNA was extracted from the blood cell samples with the Qiagen DNeasy Blood Extraction Kit. V was cut back by 1 base and J by 11 bases, leaving a gap of 12 bases between them. CDR1 and CDR2, looked up from the germline V gene, are SGHRS and YFSETQ. Inclusive of the bounding cysteine and phenylalanine, the CDR3 is 12 residues long. This entry keeps only the CDR3 DNA: 36 bases, framed from base 1.

The material sequenced was PBMCs. The rearrangement joined TRBV5-1 to TRBJ1-1; TRBD1 could be the D gene, as 6 bases match. This receptor was identified in a male donor in good health and CMV-seronegative. The CDR3 here reads CASSLTGQQAFF. The base sequence is TGCGCCAGCAGCTTGACAGGACAGCAGGCTTTCTTT.